This entry lists 9 T cell receptor beta chains sequenced from one sample in a study of T-cell reconstitution after alpha-beta-depleted transplantation in children. Unique molecular identifiers were used to barcode this TCRbeta library. TCRdb used MiXCR to reprocess the PCR reads, holding one entry per CDR3 protein. The profile covers a few hundred thousand distinct CDR3 sequences, with 27% appearing a single time and about 35% taken by the ten largest. The specimen was PBMCs, collected before TCRalphabeta/CD19-depleted stem cell transplant. The receptors shown here come from a boy under two years old with Wiskott-Aldrich syndrome, due to receive a stem cell transplant.

This rearrangement joins TRBV5-1 to TRBJ2-1; D is possibly TRBD1 (6 bases). The CDR3 sequence is 15 residues long. Germline assignment: CDR1 SGHRS and CDR2 YFSETQ. V lost 7 bases, J lost 2 bases, and 16 bases lay in between. CDR3 sequence: CASGLRGSTYNEQFF. In nucleotides, the CDR3 is TGCGCCAGCGGATTGAGGGGGTCTACCTACAATGAGCAGTTCTTC.

This clonotype appeared a few times. The chain carries TRBV12-3 or TRBV12-4 and TRBJ2-7; D uncertain. The CDR3 is made up of 15 amino acids. V lost 3 bases to trimming and J lost 2 bases, with 14 bases between them. CDR3 DNA: TGTGCCAGCAGTTTGAAAGGGCAAGTAACCTACGAGCAGTACTTC. As protein: CASSLKGQVTYEQYF.

The V gene is TRBV5-1, the J gene TRBJ2-5, with a possible D match to TRBD1 (5 bases). CDR1 and CDR2 from the germline V gene are SGHRS and YFSETQ. This CDR3 has 13 amino acids. V lost 4 bases and J 5 bases, leaving 12 bases between the germline ends. CDR3 amino acids: CASSETVGETQYF. CDR3 in DNA: TGCGCCAGCAGCGAGACAGTAGGGGAGACCCAGTACTTC. The full variable domain, completed using reference TRBV5-1 and TRBJ2-5, is KAGVTQTPRYLIKTRGQQVTLSCSPISGHRSVSWYQQTPGQGLQFLFEYFSETQRNKGNFPGRFSGRQFSNSRSEMNVSTLELGDSALYLCASSETVGETQYFGPGTRLLVL.

The V gene is TRBV20-1, the J gene TRBJ2-1; 11 positions agree with TRBD2. Germline V gives CDR1 DFQATT, CDR2 SNEGSKA (reference sequence). The CDR3 loop spans 14 amino acids. Germline trimming cut 5 bases from V and 15 bases from J; bases unmatched to any gene: 15. The CDR3 reads CSAALAGGPQAPFF. CDR3 coding DNA: TGCAGTGCTGCTCTAGCGGGAGGCCCACAAGCGCCGTTCTTC.

The V gene is TRBV5-1, the J gene TRBJ1-3, with D unresolved. Germline assignment: CDR1 SGHRS and CDR2 YFSETQ. The CDR3 has 16 amino acids. The ends were cut back, 5 bases at V and 1 base at J, with 16 bases in the middle. Written as DNA, the CDR3 is TGCGCCAGCAGTCCGGACCTACTGAGTTCTGGAAACACCATATATTTT. Protein: CASSPDLLSSGNTIYF.

This clonotype showed up just once. The CDR3 loop is CSATSGRETQYF. The DNA for the CDR3 is TGCAGTGCTACTAGCGGGAGAGAGACCCAGTACTTC. The chain employs TRBV20-1 and TRBJ2-5; 10 nucleotides line up with TRBD2. The junction had 0 bases not matched to a gene; V was cut back by 4 bases and J by 4 bases. The CDR3 covers 12 residues. Germline values: CDR1 DFQATT, CDR2 SNEGSKA (reference sequence).

The CDR3 DNA reads as TGTGCCAGCAGCTTTCGGCTCCGGACAGGGGAAGCAACTAATGAAAAACTGTTTTTT. This encodes CASSFRLRTGEATNEKLFF. V and J are TRBV11-2 and TRBJ1-4, with 9 bases lining up with TRBD1. The V and J ends lost 3 bases and 0 bases, in that order; junction bases with no gene match: 11. This CDR3 spans 19 amino acids. Germline CDR1 reads SGHAT; CDR2 reads FQNNGV.

The chain carries TRBV20-1 and TRBJ2-5, with a tentative D call TRBD2 (6 bases). CDR1 and CDR2 (germline): DFQATT, SNEGSKA (reference sequence). Trimming stripped 0 bases from V and 7 bases from J, with 6 bases between. This CDR3 spans 11 amino acids. The CDR3 region has the DNA TGCAGTGCTAGAGACGGGGGGACCCAGTACTTC. This codes for CSARDGGTQYF.

This clonotype showed up just a few times. This chain joins TRBV24-1 and TRBJ2-2; 10 nucleotides match TRBD2. This CDR3 is built from 17 residues. Per the germline V gene, CDR1 is KGHDR and CDR2 is SFDVKD. V dropped 5 bases and J dropped 1; count of bases not matched to a gene: 6. The DNA for the CDR3 is TGTGCCACCAGTGCTCCGACTAGCGGGTTGAACACCGGGGAGCTGTTTTTT. This codes for CATSAPTSGLNTGELFF.